This TCR beta chain was documented in a study of blood T cell repertoires in COVID-19 (dated by TCRdb to about 2020). For the study in its entirety: The collaborator samples originated in the United States, Italy and Spain and spanned the acute and convalescent phases of COVID-19. The material from the prospective study consisted of cDNA or gDNA derived from T cells, B-cell-depleted T cells, or PBMCs. Subjects who had been exposed to COVID-19, were actively infected with it, or had recovered from it provided the deeply sampled blood TCRbeta repertoires that made up the dataset. The repertoires were made available in a free public database intended to serve as a resource for research on the immune response to SARS-CoV-2. Samples were obtained from the ongoing ImmuneRACE study (first 160 participants) and from 1,254 subjects provided by 6 global collaborators. Sample metadata almost always included a de-identified subject ID, COVID-19 status, age in years and sex. Where available, HLA class I and class II types were obtained from metadata supplied by the sample provider rather than from assay-based typing.

Findings and caveats that apply to the study as a whole: The amount of clinical and demographic metadata varied by source and participant and was provided uncurated.

TCRbeta CDR3 regions were amplified from genomic DNA by means of the immunoSEQ Assay, a bias-controlled multiplex PCR. Concerning the study's data processing: Within the assay, amplification of reference gene primers was used to estimate how many nucleated cells each sample contained. Sequence reads were collapsed and filtered to measure the absolute abundance of every unique TCRbeta CDR3 rearrangement. For each sample, productive Simpson clonality was calculated by taking the square root of Simpson's diversity index across productive rearrangements. In its TCRdb copy, this immuneACCESS table keeps in-frame sequences only and misses some clones. Where compared with another copy, unresolved V genes explain less than half of these, and the others have no known cause. Clone size and the V and J calls come from that table; the DNA yielded D and trimming. Recorded for this sample are roughly 220,000 clones; around 89% of them occurred a single time. Roughly 3.7% of the sample comes from the top ten.

V loses 2 bases, J loses 8 bases, and the germline ends lie 13 bases apart. The CDR3 contains 14 residues, cysteine and phenylalanine counted. The CDR3 DNA has 42 bases and is translated from base 1. Based on the germline V gene, the CDR1 and CDR2 sequences are ENHRY and SYGVKD. Turning to this clone: Its antigen remains undetermined. No much larger clonotype is one base removed from it; base qualities were not supplied.

Enrolling through a virtual design, the prospective study's participants ranged in age from roughly 18 to 90 years and lived across some 23 United States geographic areas. In the prospective study, cohorts were assigned on the basis of participant-reported clinical history obtained from a screening survey and a study questionnaire. In the prospective study, mobile phlebotomists collected whole blood, serum and a nasopharyngeal or oropharyngeal swab from each participant. Additional blood draws and questionnaires over an approximately two-month period could optionally be provided by prospective study participants. Prospective study blood samples were shipped either frozen or at room temperature before DNA extraction.

Recombination linked TRBV10-3 to TRBJ2-1; too little of a D gene remains to name it. This sequence was found in a woman aged 18-29 years in a cohort exposed to, infected with or recovered from COVID-19 (not recorded which). Sequenced material: PBMCs or T cells enriched from blood (not recorded which). The CDR3 protein is CAISEGYPADEQFF. Read as DNA, the sequence is TGTGCCATCAGTGAGGGGTACCCGGCGGATGAGCAGTTCTTC.